This paragraph reports one T cell receptor beta chain. The antigen remains unidentified. This CDR3 spans 16 amino acids. The germline V gene encodes CDR1 ENHRY and CDR2 SYGVKD. V was pared by 10 bases and J by 1 base, with 13 bases of the junction left unmatched. The record originates from a study of human T cells and chemical hapten exposure. Study as a whole: 2% DPC applied to a 2 cm by 2 cm arm area sensitized donors. The study's findings and limits: Those TCRs sitting above 1 in 1000 frequency stayed the same with DPC sensitization.

TCRdb reanalysed the RACE reads using MiXCR and keeps one entry per CDR3 protein. The sample holds about 120,000 distinct CDR3 sequences; roughly 14% are singletons and the top ten take approximately 3%. Described time point: pre-sensitization, week 0. Treatment of the sample: therapeutic diphenylcyclopropenone sensitization with weekly scalp DPC. The donor pool consisted of alopecia patients aged 18 to 70 years, considered suitable for DPC. The specimen was whole blood, collected in connection with sensitization to the hapten diphenylcyclopropenone (DPC). This sequence joins TRBV10-3 and TRBJ2-3; TRBD2 aligns across 8 bases. The clonotype comes from a young woman with alopecia areata. Some clones in this sample may be carry-over from other donors' samples. The CDR3 DNA reads TGTGCCACCGAGAGCGGGGGCCCCCCCCGCACAGATACGCAGTATTTT. Translation: CATESGGPPRTDTQYF.